Listed here is a single T cell receptor beta chain. Its antigen is as yet unknown. The second PCR ran roughly 7 to 12 cycles with a sample-barcoded 5' primer and J-beta primers. Through a template-switch adaptor with 12 random nucleotides, each cDNA molecule received a tag. TCRdb reprocessed the 5' RACE reads with MiXCR, giving one entry per CDR3 protein. The profile shows about 1,400,000 distinct CDR3 sequences, roughly 64% of them singletons. These data are taken from a study of blood T cells in healthy people across ages. General study results and limits: TCR beta diversity, measured per million T cells, fell in a roughly linear way with age. Higher diversity and more naive CD4+ cells were features of long-lived donors, compared to aged donors.

Drawn from each donor were approximately 9.5 milliliters of peripheral blood. This clonotype was obtained from a man aged 18 to 35 in good health. Sequencing was performed on blood.

The CDR3 nucleotides read TGTGCCAGCAGTGAACTAGGGGAAGTCGTCTACGAGCAGTACTTC. Translated: CASSELGEVVYEQYF. The V call is TRBV6-1, the J call TRBJ2-7; D possibly corresponds to TRBD1 (5 bases). CDR3 length: 15 amino acids. The V end lost 2 bases, the J end lost 3 bases, and 14 bases lay between the germline ends. Germline V gives CDR1 MNHNS, CDR2 SASEGT.